The 23 T cell receptor beta chains in this list originate from one sample, sequenced in a study of cytomegalovirus exposure and HLA in healthy donors. A multiplex PCR was run with 60 Vbeta primers and 13 Jbeta primers. Measured with immunoSEQ multiplex PCR; TCRdb has only the in-frame clones, and not every one. This sample has 200,000 or so clones; approximately 83% occur once, and the top ten carry 0.098%. Sample: PBMCs. The origin of the receptors is a boy aged 2-15 years in good health and CMV-seronegative.

This clone was seen more than once but under ten times. This chain joins TRBV7-3 and TRBJ1-3; D not certain. The CDR3 length is 15 residues. From germline, CDR1 is SGHTA and CDR2 FQGTGA. Trimming cost V 0 bases and J 0 bases, with 6 bases left between them. The CDR3 bases are TGTGCCAGCAGCTTAACGGCGGACTCTGGAAACACCATATATTTT. This sequence encodes CASSLTADSGNTIYF.

The V and J genes are TRBV9 and TRBJ2-2; perhaps TRBD2 as D (5 bases). V was clipped by 4 bases and J by 6 bases, with 16 bases between them. The CDR3 covers 15 residues. Germline-derived CDR1 and CDR2 are SGDLS and YYNGEE. The CDR3, as DNA: TGTGCCAGCAGCTCGTCCCCGGACGGGGCCGGGGAGCTGTTTTTT. This gives the protein CASSSSPDGAGELFF.

With respect to this clone: Relative to the germline gene, one junction end is altered; a read error may explain this. This rearrangement joins TRBV7-7 to TRBJ2-1, with 12 bases matching TRBD2. The CDR3 has 15 residues. Germline loops: CDR1 SSHAT, CDR2 FNYEAQ (reference sequence). The CDR3, as DNA: TGTGCTAGCAGCTTAGCTAGCGGGGGGGCTGGAGAGCAGTTCTTC. Translation: CASSLASGGAGEQFF.

The genes are TRBV9 and TRBJ2-1; TRBD2 agrees at 11 bases. Germline CDR1 reads SGDLS; CDR2 reads YYNGEE. With 0 bases clipped from V and 7 bases from J, the junction kept 3 bases outside the gene matches. The CDR3 length is 15 residues. The chain's CDR3 is CASSVDPSGGNEQFF. Written as DNA, the CDR3 is TGTGCCAGCAGCGTAGATCCTAGCGGGGGGAATGAGCAGTTCTTC. The complete variable domain, with remaining parts taken from reference TRBV9 and TRBJ2-1, reads DSGVTQTPKHLITATGQRVTLRCSPRSGDLSVYWYQQSLDQGLQFLIQYYNGEERAKGNILERFSAQQFPDLHSELNLSSLELGDSALYFCASSVDPSGGNEQFFGPGTRLTVL.

The V gene is TRBV19, the J gene TRBJ2-1, with 9 bases that match TRBD2. Germline CDR1 and CDR2: LNHDA and SQIVND (reference sequence). Unmatched junction bases numbered 3, after V lost 1 base and J lost 8 bases. This CDR3 has 14 amino acids. Written as DNA, the CDR3 is TGTGCCAGTAGTATAGTAGCGGGGGAAGATGAGCAGTTCTTC. It yields the protein CASSIVAGEDEQFF. Complete variable domain (other parts from reference TRBV19 and TRBJ2-1): DGGITQSPKYLFRKEGQNVTLSCEQNLNHDAMYWYRQDPGQGLRLIYYSQIVNDFQKGDIAEGYSVSREKKESFPLTVTSAQKNPTAFYLCASSIVAGEDEQFFGPGTRLTVL.

Turning to this clone: Other nucleotide sequences from this sample produce the same CDR3. This chain joins TRBV7-2 and TRBJ1-2, with no clear D. This CDR3 is built from 13 residues. V was shortened by 3 bases and J by 2 bases, with 7 bases between the two germline ends. Germline loops: CDR1 SGHTA, CDR2 FQGNSA. The CDR3 here is CASSLGQNYGYTF. DNA of the CDR3: TGTGCCAGCAGCTTGGGCCAGAACTATGGCTACACCTTC. Supplemented by reference TRBV7-2 and TRBJ1-2, the full variable domain reads GAGVSQSPSNKVTEKGKDVELRCDPISGHTALYWYRQSLGQGLEFLIYFQGNSAPDKSGLPSDRFSAERTGGSVSTLTIQRTQQEDSAVYLCASSLGQNYGYTFGSGTRLTVV.

The rearrangement joins TRBV27 to TRBJ2-7, with no clear D. This CDR3 region has 12 residues. Per the germline V gene, CDR1 is MNHEY and CDR2 is SMNVEV (reference sequence). V lost 5 bases to trimming and J lost 2 bases, with 7 bases between them. DNA for the CDR3: TGTGCCAGCAGTCGTCTACCCTACGAGCAGTACTTC. This codes for CASSRLPYEQYF.

The chain couples TRBV13 to TRBJ2-1; TRBD2 might be the D (6 bases). This CDR3 has 16 residues. Trimming stripped 5 bases from V and 0 bases from J, with 14 bases between. The germline gives CDR1 PRHDT, CDR2 FYEKMQ (reference sequence). CDR3 region: CASSLRRGTSYNEQFF. The CDR3 DNA follows: TGTGCCAGCAGCCTTCGGAGGGGAACCTCCTACAATGAGCAGTTCTTC.

The gene calls are TRBV7-3 and TRBJ2-5; D may be TRBD2 (7 bases). V dropped 5 bases and J dropped 4 bases, with 14 bases sitting between them. CDR1 and CDR2 from the germline V gene are SGHTA and FQGTGA. The CDR3 is made up of 14 amino acids. As DNA, the CDR3 is TGTGCCAGCAGCCTCGGGGGGCGGACAGAGACCCAGTACTTC. This codes for CASSLGGRTETQYF.

The chain links TRBV10-1 to TRBJ1-5, with 8 bases matching TRBD1. The J segment lost 4 bases and the V segment lost 1 base, leaving 12 bases of the junction unmatched. The CDR3 extends over 18 amino acids. The germline gives CDR1 WNHNN, CDR2 SYGVQD (reference sequence). In DNA form, the CDR3 reads TGCGCCAGCAGTGAGTTGATAGGTCGGACAGGGCCTAATCAGCCCCAGCATTTT. Translated: CASSELIGRTGPNQPQHF.

With regard to this clone: At one of its ends the junction is not consistent with the germline gene, which may arise from a read error. The chain recombines TRBV7-9 with TRBJ1-2; 11 nucleotides match TRBD1. The CDR3 extends over 15 amino acids. The germline gives CDR1 SEHNR, CDR2 FQNEAQ (reference sequence). In DNA, the CDR3 is TGTTCCAGCAGCTTCACGTGGGACAGGGGGTTTGGCTACACCTTC. Translating gives CSSSFTWDRGFGYTF.

The CDR3, as DNA: TGTGCCAGCGGCGGGGGAAACACTGAAGCTTTCTTT. This translates into CASGGGNTEAFF. The chain joins TRBV6-6 to TRBJ1-1; the D gene is possibly TRBD1 (5 bases). The germline V and J ends were trimmed by 8 bases and 2 bases, with 9 bases remaining between them. The germline V gene has CDR1 MNHNY and CDR2 SVGAGI (reference sequence). This CDR3 is built from 12 residues.

About this clone itself: Its ends do not fully match the called genes, so a read error is possible. The chain couples TRBV6-5 to TRBJ2-1; 10 nucleotides line up with TRBD1. CDR1 and CDR2 (germline): MNHEY, SVGAGI. This CDR3 spans 15 amino acids. As DNA, the CDR3 is TGTGCCAGCAGTTACCCGGGACAGGGGAGTCTCATTACCGTCTTC. It is translated as CASSYPGQGSLITVF.

The rearrangement joins TRBV6-1 to TRBJ2-7, with a possible D match to TRBD1 (5 bases). The CDR3 is 12 residues long. Trimming removed 3 bases at V and 6 bases at J, with 9 bases between. Germline loops: CDR1 MNHNS, CDR2 SASEGT. This chain's CDR3 is CASSDRVSEQYF. The CDR3 DNA sequence: TGTGCCAGCAGTGACAGGGTCTCCGAGCAGTACTTC.

This chain connects TRBV9 to TRBJ1-1; D might be TRBD1 (5 bases). The CDR3 length is 13 residues. Germline loops: CDR1 SGDLS, CDR2 YYNGEE. V lost 4 bases, J lost 1 base, and 8 bases lay in between. The CDR3 spells CASSPTGNTEAFF. CDR3 nucleotide sequence: TGTGCCAGCAGCCCTACAGGGAACACTGAAGCTTTCTTT. Full variable domain (rest looked up from reference TRBV9 and TRBJ1-1): DSGVTQTPKHLITATGQRVTLRCSPRSGDLSVYWYQQSLDQGLQFLIQYYNGEERAKGNILERFSAQQFPDLHSELNLSSLELGDSALYFCASSPTGNTEAFFGQGTRLTVV.

The J gene is TRBJ1-2, the V gene TRBV11-2; 10 nucleotides line up with TRBD1. The germline V gene has CDR1 SGHAT and CDR2 FQNNGV. With 4 bases clipped from V and 7 bases from J, the junction kept 6 bases outside the gene matches. This CDR3 is built from 14 residues. CDR3 DNA: TGTGCCAGCAGCTCACAGGGGACAGGGGTTGGCTACACCTTC. Protein product: CASSSQGTGVGYTF.

The chain employs TRBV15 and TRBJ1-2; 7 positions match TRBD1. This CDR3 region has 14 residues. CDR1 and CDR2 from the germline V gene are LNHNV and YYDKDF (reference sequence). Germline trimming cut 0 bases from V and 4 bases from J; bases unmatched to any gene: 2. CDR3 sequence (DNA): TGTGCCACCAGCAGAGATGGACAGGTCTATGGCTACACCTTC. It yields the protein CATSRDGQVYGYTF.

The chain joins TRBV29-1 to TRBJ1-2, with no clear D. The V and J ends lost 3 bases and 2 bases respectively, with 13 bases between them. The CDR3 has 14 amino acids. Germline V lookup: CDR1 SQVTM, CDR2 ANQGSEA. In DNA, the CDR3 is TGCAGCGTTGATGGTGACGGGGAAAACTATGGCTACACCTTC. It yields the protein CSVDGDGENYGYTF.

CDR3 sequence: CASSWDTGGGYEQYF. The CDR3 region has the DNA TGCGCCAGCAGCTGGGACACAGGGGGCGGCTACGAGCAGTACTTC. This rearrangement joins TRBV5-1 to TRBJ2-7; TRBD1 matches at 9 bases. CDR3 length: 15 residues. The trim removed 3 bases at V and 3 bases at J, leaving 7 bases unmatched. Germline V lookup: CDR1 SGHRS, CDR2 YFSETQ.

CDR3 bases: TGCAGCGTTGAAGGCGTGACAGATACGCAGTATTTT. Translating it yields CSVEGVTDTQYF. The chain joins TRBV29-1 to TRBJ2-3; D is unclear. V lost 1 base and J 3 bases, leaving 5 bases between the germline ends. This CDR3 is built from 12 residues. CDR1 and CDR2 from the germline V gene are SQVTM and ANQGSEA.

The V call is TRBV5-5, the J call TRBJ1-3; D not certain. Trimming removed 3 bases at V and 4 bases at J, with 8 bases between. The CDR3 consists of 13 residues. Per germline, CDR1 SGHKS and CDR2 YYEKEE (reference sequence). The CDR3 protein is CASSSYVGNTIYF. The CDR3 coding sequence is TGTGCCAGCAGCTCCTATGTAGGAAACACCATATATTTT.

The chain combines TRBV19 with TRBJ1-2; 8 bases fit TRBD1. The V and J ends lost 4 bases and 5 bases, in that order; junction bases with no gene match: 6. The CDR3 is made up of 14 amino acids. Germline values: CDR1 LNHDA, CDR2 SQIVND (reference sequence). DNA of the CDR3: TGTGCCAGTAGTAAGACAGGGGCCGGGTATGGCTACACCTTC. It codes for CASSKTGAGYGYTF.

The V gene is TRBV2, the J gene TRBJ2-5, with D maybe TRBD2 (6 bases). Germline lookup yields CDR1 SNHLY and CDR2 FYNNEI. This CDR3 has 15 residues. The ends were cut back, 5 bases at V and 4 bases at J, with 17 bases in the middle. The CDR3 is CASSNLWRGRETQYF. The CDR3 DNA is TGTGCCAGCAGTAATCTTTGGCGGGGTAGAGAGACCCAGTACTTC.